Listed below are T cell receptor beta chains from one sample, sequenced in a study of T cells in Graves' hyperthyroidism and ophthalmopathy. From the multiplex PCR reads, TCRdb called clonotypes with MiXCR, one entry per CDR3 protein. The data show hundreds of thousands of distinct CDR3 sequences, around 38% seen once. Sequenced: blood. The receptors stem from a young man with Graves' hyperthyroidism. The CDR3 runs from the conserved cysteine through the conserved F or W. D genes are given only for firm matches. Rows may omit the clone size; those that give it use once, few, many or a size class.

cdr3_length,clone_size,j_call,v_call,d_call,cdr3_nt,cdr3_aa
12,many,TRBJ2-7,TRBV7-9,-,TGTGCCAGCAGCCCTGCCTCCTACGAGCAGTACTTC,CASSPASYEQYF
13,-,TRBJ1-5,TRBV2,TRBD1,TGTGCCAGCACGGACAGGGGCGATCAGCCCCAGCATTTT,CASTDRGDQPQHF
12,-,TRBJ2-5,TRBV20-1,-,TGCAGTGCAATACCAGGGGAAGAGACCCAGTACTTC,CSAIPGEETQYF
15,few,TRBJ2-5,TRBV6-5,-,TGTGCCAGCAGTCGCCGTGGGCGGCCCGGCGAGACCCAGTACTTC,CASSRRGRPGETQYF
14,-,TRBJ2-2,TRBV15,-,TGTGCCACCAGCCAACTACAAGGCACCGGGGAGCTGTTTTTT,CATSQLQGTGELFF
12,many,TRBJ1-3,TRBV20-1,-,TGCAGTGTCCTTCACTCTGGAAACACCATATATTTT,CSVLHSGNTIYF
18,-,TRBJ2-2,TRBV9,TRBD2,TGTGCCGGAACCGCGGGACTAGCGGGAGTAATGTCAGCGGGGGAGCTGTTTTTT,CAGTAGLAGVMSAGELFF
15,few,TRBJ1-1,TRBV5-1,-,TGCGCCAGCAGCTGGTACCAGGGGACGAACACTGAAGCTTTCTTT,CASSWYQGTNTEAFF
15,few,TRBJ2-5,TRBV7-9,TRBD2,TGTGCCAGCAACATGGGGACTAGCGGCCAAGAGACCCAGTACTTC,CASNMGTSGQETQYF
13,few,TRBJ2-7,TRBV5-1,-,TGTGCCAGCAGCTTTCAGACGGAGAACGAGCAGTACTTC,CASSFQTENEQYF
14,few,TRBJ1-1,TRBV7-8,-,TGTGCCAGCAGCCAAGAGTCGACGAACACTGAAGCTTTCTTT,CASSQESTNTEAFF
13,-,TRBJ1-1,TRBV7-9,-,TGTGCCAGCAGCTTAGGGGGGAGGGCTGAAGCTTTCTTT,CASSLGGRAEAFF
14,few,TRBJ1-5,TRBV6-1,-,TGTGCCAGCGCCGAGTTCGGAAGCAATCAGCCCCAGCATTTT,CASAEFGSNQPQHF
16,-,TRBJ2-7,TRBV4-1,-,TGCGCCAGCAGCCAAGATGATTTGGTTTACTCCTACGAGCAGTACTTC,CASSQDDLVYSYEQYF
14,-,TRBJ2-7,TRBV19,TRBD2,TGTGCCAGTAGTGCGGGACTAGAGCCGCGCGAGCAGTACTTC,CASSAGLEPREQYF
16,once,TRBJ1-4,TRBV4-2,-,TGTGCCAGCAGCCCGGGGGGCTCCGGGGCTAATGAAAAACTGTTTTTT,CASSPGGSGANEKLFF
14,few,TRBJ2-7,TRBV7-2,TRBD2,TGTGCCAGCAGCTTAACGGGGGGGCCCCACGAGCAGTACTTC,CASSLTGGPHEQYF
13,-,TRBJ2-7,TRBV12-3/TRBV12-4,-,TGTGCCAGCAGTTTAGGCCAGGGGCAAAATCAGTACTTC,CASSLGQGQNQYF
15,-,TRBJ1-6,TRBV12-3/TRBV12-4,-,TGTGCCAGCAGTTCTCGCGGGGGAGGCAATTCACCCCTCCACTTT,CASSSRGGGNSPLHF
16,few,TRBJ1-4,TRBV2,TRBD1,TGTGCCAGCAGTGACAGGGGGCTACGATCGGGCGAAAAACTGTTTTTT,CASSDRGLRSGEKLFF
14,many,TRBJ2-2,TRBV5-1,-,TGTGCCAGCAGCTTAGGCAGGAACACCGGGGAGCTGTTTTTT,CASSLGRNTGELFF
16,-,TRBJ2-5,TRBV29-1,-,TGCAGCGTTGAATGGGTCGGGAGTCAGGGGTTAGAGACCCAGTACTTC,CSVEWVGSQGLETQYF